One sample yielded the 10 T cell receptor beta chains listed below, sequenced in a study of T-cell memory formation after mild COVID-19. Each CDR3 protein is one row after TCRdb ran MiXCR on the 5' RACE reads. The sample includes 150,000 to 200,000 distinct CDR3 sequences, roughly 23% of them seen just once. Material: PBMCs or a T cell subset sorted from them (not recorded which). Receptors were obtained from an adult woman who had mild COVID-19 (a few samples of this study predate the infection). Cell type and time point are not known.

This sequence joins TRBV3-1 and TRBJ2-7, with a weak D call TRBD2 (6 bases). The CDR3 extends over 17 amino acids. Looked up from germline, CDR1 is LGHDT and CDR2 is YNNKEL (reference sequence). The V end lost 0 bases, the J end lost 2 bases, and 17 bases lay between the germline ends. CDR3: CASSQESLTREPYEQYF. In DNA form, the CDR3 reads TGTGCCAGCAGCCAAGAGTCCCTGACACGGGAGCCCTACGAGCAGTACTTC.

The V and J genes are TRBV11-2 and TRBJ1-6; 9 nucleotides line up with TRBD1. With V trimmed by 4 bases and J by 10 bases, 14 bases remained unmatched. The CDR3 contains 17 residues. Germline CDR1 reads SGHAT; CDR2 reads FQNNGV. The CDR3 spells CASSSESPGTGRSPLHF. In DNA form, the CDR3 reads TGTGCCAGCAGCTCTGAGTCTCCCGGGACAGGGCGGTCACCCCTCCACTTT.

The genes are TRBV12-3 or TRBV12-4 and TRBJ2-7; the D is unclear. The CDR3 is 15 residues long. V was clipped by 2 bases and J by 0 bases, with 11 bases between them. In DNA, the CDR3 is TGTGCCAGCAGTTTAACACTTTCGAGCTCCTACGAGCAGTACTTC. It yields the protein CASSLTLSSSYEQYF.

This chain connects TRBV20-1 to TRBJ1-1; D not certain. The germline V gene encodes CDR1 DFQATT and CDR2 SNEGSKA (reference sequence). The CDR3 covers 11 residues. V shed 5 bases and J shed 6 bases, with 10 bases lying between them. In DNA form, the CDR3 reads TGCAGTGCTTCTAGTTGGGCTGAAGCTTTCTTT. As protein: CSASSWAEAFF.

This clonotype came up a few times. The rearrangement uses TRBV11-2 and TRBJ2-3; D might be TRBD2 (7 bases). V dropped 7 bases and J dropped 0 bases, with 14 bases sitting between them. The CDR3 contains 15 residues. From germline, CDR1 is SGHAT and CDR2 FQNNGV. The CDR3 DNA reads TGTGCCAGCACCCGGGGGGCCCGAAGCACAGATACGCAGTATTTT. Its translation: CASTRGARSTDTQYF.

This clonotype came up a few times. V is TRBV29-1 and J is TRBJ1-2; D gene uncertain. Looked up from germline, CDR1 is SQVTM and CDR2 is ANQGSEA. The CDR3 contains 16 residues. The V end lost 2 bases, the J end lost 5 bases, and 21 bases lay between the germline ends. CDR3 bases: TGCAGCGTTGAATGGGCAGGTCTAAATCTTCCTTATGGCTACACCTTC. Protein sequence: CSVEWAGLNLPYGYTF.

This clonotype was detected a few times. This chain connects TRBV7-9 to TRBJ1-1; no reliable D call. V lost 1 base and J lost 6, with 12 bases in between. Germline V gives CDR1 SEHNR, CDR2 FQNEAQ (reference sequence). The CDR3 is 14 amino acids. The CDR3 DNA reads TGTGCCAGCAGCTTAGTGCCGGGGTTGGCTGAAGCTTTCTTT. Translation: CASSLVPGLAEAFF.

A few counts support this clonotype. The chain couples TRBV3-1 to TRBJ2-7; D may be TRBD2 (5 bases). CDR3 size: 14 residues. Germline lookup yields CDR1 LGHDT and CDR2 YNNKEL (reference sequence). The germline V and J ends were trimmed by 4 bases and 3 bases, with 13 bases remaining between them. The CDR3 spells CASSPGLGRYEQYF. Here the CDR3 DNA reads TGTGCCAGCAGCCCCGGACTGGGCCGCTACGAGCAGTACTTC.

J is TRBJ2-3 and V is TRBV20-1; D is unresolved. Germline loops: CDR1 DFQATT, CDR2 SNEGSKA (reference sequence). The CDR3 contains 13 residues. With 0 bases removed from V and 2 bases from J, the gap between germline ends came to 6 bases. This chain's CDR3 is CSARDLVTDTQYF. DNA for the CDR3: TGCAGTGCTAGAGATCTTGTCACAGATACGCAGTATTTT.

This clonotype was seen a handful of times. This sequence joins TRBV27 and TRBJ2-1; D uncertain. This CDR3 region has 15 residues. Trimming took 1 base from V and 0 from J, leaving 7 bases between them. Germline V lookup: CDR1 MNHEY, CDR2 SMNVEV (reference sequence). As DNA, the CDR3 is TGTGCCAGCAGTTTATGGGCACGCTCCTACAATGAGCAGTTCTTC. Protein sequence: CASSLWARSYNEQFF.